This entry lists 27 T cell receptor beta chains sequenced from one sample in a study of blood T cell repertoires in COVID-19. Sequenced by immunoSEQ multiplex PCR; TCRdb stores in-frame clones only, minus some. The table lists approximately 77,000 clones, roughly 85% of them singletons. Source material: peripheral blood. These receptor sequences come from a man aged 50-60 years with COVID-19, enrolled during active disease.

This clone came up many times. The V and J genes are TRBV5-4 and TRBJ1-2; 8 bases fit TRBD1. The J segment lost 5 bases and the V segment lost 4 bases, leaving 4 bases of the junction unmatched. Germline V CDR1 and CDR2: SGHNT, YYREEE (reference sequence). The CDR3 length is 13 residues. The CDR3 here is CASSQGARYGYTF. The CDR3 DNA sequence: TGTGCCAGCAGCCAGGGGGCGCGGTATGGCTACACCTTC.

The chain uses TRBV2 and TRBJ2-5; 8 bases are a match to TRBD1. V gave up 7 bases and J gave up 7 bases; unmatched junction bases: 11. Germline V gene data show CDR1 as SNHLY and CDR2 as FYNNEI. The CDR3 is made up of 14 amino acids. CDR3 residues: CASTRQGIGGTQYF. The CDR3 DNA is TGTGCCAGCACTCGACAGGGGATTGGAGGGACCCAGTACTTC.

V usage is TRBV9 and J usage is TRBJ2-1, with D perhaps matching TRBD2 (6 bases). The germline CDR1 and CDR2 sequences are SGDLS and YYNGEE. There are 14 residues in the CDR3. V lost 2 bases to trimming and J lost 7 bases, with 13 bases between them. CDR3 amino acids: CASSVSGEGNEQFF. CDR3 in DNA: TGTGCCAGCAGCGTCTCGGGAGAGGGAAATGAGCAGTTCTTC.

This chain joins TRBV27 and TRBJ1-2; D unresolved. This CDR3 is 14 amino acids long. Trimming removed 4 bases from V and 5 bases from J, with 14 bases in between. The germline V gene encodes CDR1 MNHEY and CDR2 SMNVEV (reference sequence). CDR3 in DNA: TGTGCCAGCAGTTACGCCGGGAGTCCTTATGGCTACACCTTC. It encodes CASSYAGSPYGYTF.

The chain combines TRBV24-1 with TRBJ2-3; 10 positions agree with TRBD2. The V gene's germline CDR1 is KGHDR and CDR2 SFDVKD. Trimming took 4 bases from V and 8 from J; bases not matched to a gene: 14. The CDR3 covers 17 residues. The CDR3 nucleotides read TGTGCCACCAGTGACCCGACTAGCGGGTGGGGTCTCGCTACGCAGTATTTT. Translation gives CATSDPTSGWGLATQYF.

The CDR3 nucleotides are TGCGCCAGCAGTACGTCTGGGGACTTATCCTACAATGAGCAGTTCTTC. The encoded protein is CASSTSGDLSYNEQFF. V usage is TRBV4-3 and J usage is TRBJ2-1, with a possible D match to TRBD2 (6 bases). This CDR3 has 16 residues. The germline V and J ends were trimmed by 6 bases and 1 base, with 16 bases remaining between them. CDR1 is LGHNA and CDR2 is YSLEER in the germline V gene.

V and J are TRBV5-6 and TRBJ1-1, with 7 bases matching TRBD1. The CDR3 extends over 14 amino acids. Germline V CDR1 and CDR2: SGHDT, YYEEEE. After removal of 3 bases from V and 7 bases from J, the junction contained 9 bases not matched to a gene. CDR3 nucleotides: TGTGCCAGCAGCTATACAGGGGTCTCAGATGAAGCTTTCTTT. Amino acid sequence: CASSYTGVSDEAFF. The complete variable domain, with remaining parts taken from reference TRBV5-6 and TRBJ1-1, reads DAGVTQSPTHLIKTRGQQVTLRCSPKSGHDTVSWYQQALGQGPQFIFQYYEEEERQRGNFPDRFSGHQFPNYSSELNVNALLLGDSALYLCASSYTGVSDEAFFGQGTRLTVV.

The chain couples TRBV18 to TRBJ2-4; 11 positions agree with TRBD2. This CDR3 has 14 amino acids. Germline values: CDR1 KGHSH, CDR2 LQKENI. The V and J ends lost 4 bases and 6 bases, in that order; junction bases with no gene match: 2. CDR3 protein: CASSLGTSGNIQYF. The CDR3 DNA reads as TGTGCCAGCTCACTCGGGACTAGCGGAAACATTCAGTACTTC.

The chain links TRBV28 to TRBJ2-7; 7 nucleotides line up with TRBD1. J gave up 3 bases and V 4 bases, and 12 bases lay outside the gene matches. CDR1 and CDR2 from the germline V gene are MDHEN and SYDVKM. The CDR3 is made up of 16 amino acids. The CDR3 nucleotides read TGTGCCAGCAGTTCCCCCGCTTACAGGGGCGGCTACGAGCAGTACTTC. Amino acid sequence: CASSSPAYRGGYEQYF.

The chain combines TRBV6-5 with TRBJ2-7, with 10 positions matching TRBD2. Germline trimming cut 6 bases from V and 4 bases from J; bases unmatched to any gene: 9. The CDR3 runs 15 residues. Looked up from germline, CDR1 is MNHEY and CDR2 is SVGAGI. This chain's CDR3 is CASSTSLAGQYEQYF. CDR3 DNA: TGTGCCAGCAGCACCTCACTAGCGGGACAATACGAGCAGTACTTC.

This clone was counted a single time. The chain employs TRBV5-6 and TRBJ1-5; D remains ambiguous. Trimming took 1 base from V and 0 from J, leaving 8 bases between them. CDR1 and CDR2 from the germline V gene are SGHDT and YYEEEE. There are 15 residues in the CDR3. The CDR3 DNA reads as TGTGCCAGCAGCTTGAAGCCCAATAGCAATCAGCCCCAGCATTTT. This encodes CASSLKPNSNQPQHF.

This clone was observed a few times. This chain connects TRBV28 to TRBJ2-3; no clear D gene. CDR1 is MDHEN, CDR2 SYDVKM, per germline. This CDR3 region has 14 residues. Trimming stripped 0 bases from V and 9 bases from J, with 13 bases between. Written as DNA, the CDR3 is TGTGCCAGCAGTTTATGGCTGGCCGGAGCAACGCAGTATTTT. Protein sequence: CASSLWLAGATQYF.

V is TRBV28 and J is TRBJ2-7, with 8 bases fitting TRBD2. The CDR3 contains 14 residues. From germline, CDR1 is MDHEN and CDR2 SYDVKM. Unmatched junction bases numbered 4, after V lost 2 bases and J lost 4 bases. The CDR3 DNA is TGTGCCAGCAGTTTAGCGGGAGGACTATACGAGCAGTACTTC. Translated, it gives CASSLAGGLYEQYF.

The gene calls are TRBV3-1 (or the pseudogene TRBV3-2) and TRBJ1-4; 7 nucleotides line up with TRBD1. Germline V gene lookup returns CDR1 LGHDT and CDR2 YNNKEL (reference sequence). V was pared by 4 bases and J by 8 bases, with 7 bases of the junction left unmatched. The CDR3 covers 14 residues. CDR3: CASSPPGTVEKLFF. CDR3 bases: TGTGCCAGCAGCCCACCCGGGACAGTCGAAAAACTGTTTTTT.

The chain uses TRBV14 and TRBJ2-1; D gene unclear. Germline V lookup: CDR1 SGHDN, CDR2 FVKESK. Trimming took 4 bases from V and 3 from J, leaving 4 bases between them. The CDR3 is 12 residues long. CDR3: CASSPNYNEQFF. The CDR3 nucleotides are TGTGCCAGCAGCCCAAACTACAATGAGCAGTTCTTC.

This clone was observed a handful of times. The chain combines TRBV5-1 with TRBJ2-2, with 12 bases matching TRBD2. The germline V gene has CDR1 SGHRS and CDR2 YFSETQ. The CDR3 contains 18 residues. The ends lost 2 bases at V and 6 bases at J; junction bases unmatched: 11. The CDR3 loop is CASSFLTSGSLSAGELFF. The CDR3 nucleotides are TGCGCCAGCAGCTTCCTGACTAGCGGGAGCCTGAGTGCCGGGGAGCTGTTTTTT.

This sequence joins TRBV6-5 and TRBJ1-1, with D maybe TRBD1 (5 bases). Trimming shortened V by 8 bases and J by 4 bases, and 14 bases separated the two germline ends. Per germline, CDR1 MNHEY and CDR2 SVGAGI. CDR3 length equals 13 residues. The CDR3 sequence: CASWRGEGTEAFF. The DNA of the CDR3 is TGTGCCAGCTGGCGAGGGGAGGGCACTGAAGCTTTCTTT.

This clone was seen just once. The chain carries TRBV5-1 and TRBJ1-2, with 7 nucleotides matching TRBD1. The CDR3 has 14 residues. V gave up 4 bases and J gave up 4 bases; unmatched junction bases: 7. CDR1 and CDR2 (germline): SGHRS, YFSETQ. The CDR3 loop reads CASSVGQEVYGYTF. DNA for the CDR3: TGCGCCAGCAGCGTCGGACAGGAGGTCTATGGCTACACCTTC.

This clone was seen a few times. Other nucleotide sequences in the sample specify the same CDR3. The chain carries TRBV5-1 and TRBJ2-5; 7 bases line up with TRBD2. The CDR3 is 13 residues long. Looked up from germline, CDR1 is SGHRS and CDR2 is YFSETQ. With V trimmed by 4 bases and J by 5 bases, 5 bases remained unmatched. The CDR3 nucleotides read TGCGCCAGCAGCGGTTTAGCGGGCGAGACCCAGTACTTC. Its protein is CASSGLAGETQYF.

The gene calls are TRBV28 and TRBJ2-5, with TRBD2 matching over 7 bases. The CDR3 consists of 17 residues. Looked up from germline, CDR1 is MDHEN and CDR2 is SYDVKM. The V segment lost 6 bases and the J segment 4 bases; nucleotides outside the gene matches: 17. As DNA, the CDR3 is TGTGCCAGCAGCTGGGCTAGCGGCCCACCTTCGGGAGAGACCCAGTACTTC. It yields the protein CASSWASGPPSGETQYF.

This sequence joins TRBV7-9 and TRBJ2-1; D is unclear. Germline V gene lookup returns CDR1 SEHNR and CDR2 FQNEAQ (reference sequence). V was shortened by 7 bases and J by 0 bases, with 7 bases between the two germline ends. The CDR3 is 13 amino acids. The CDR3 bases are TGTGCCAGCACCGGAGTCTCCTACAATGAGCAGTTCTTC. Its translation is CASTGVSYNEQFF.

About this clone itself: This CDR3 is also generated by other DNA sequences in the sample. The CDR3 loop is CASSPSGNEQFF. The DNA of the CDR3 is TGTGCCAGCTCGCCTAGCGGGAATGAGCAGTTCTTC. The chain combines TRBV18 with TRBJ2-1, with 8 bases matching TRBD2. Germline assignment: CDR1 KGHSH and CDR2 LQKENI. Trimming removed 6 bases from V and 7 bases from J; junction bases left unmatched: 2. This CDR3 has 12 residues.

The chain uses TRBV6-2 or TRBV6-3 and TRBJ1-2, with TRBD1 matching 7 bases. V lost 0 bases and J lost 1; bases outside the gene matches: 5. This CDR3 has 16 amino acids. In germline, CDR1 is MNHEY, CDR2 SVGEGT. This CDR3 reads CASSYSEGAFNYGYTF. CDR3 DNA sequence: TGTGCCAGCAGTTACTCAGAGGGGGCGTTTAACTATGGCTACACCTTC.

V is TRBV3-1 (or the pseudogene TRBV3-2) and J is TRBJ2-1; 7 bases agree with TRBD2. Germline CDR1 and CDR2: LGHDT and YNNKEL (reference sequence). V lost 4 bases, J lost 9 bases, and 9 bases stayed unmatched. The CDR3 totals 14 residues. The CDR3 coding sequence is TGTGCCAGCAGCCCTGAGGGGAGGGCCAGTGAGCAGTTCTTC. It translates to CASSPEGRASEQFF.

CDR3 in DNA: TGTGCCAGCAGCTTATACAGGGATTCACCCCTCCACTTT. Protein: CASSLYRDSPLHF. J is TRBJ1-6 and V is TRBV7-9; the D gene is possibly TRBD1 (6 bases). The CDR3 runs to 13 residues. Looked up from germline, CDR1 is SEHNR and CDR2 is FQNEAQ (reference sequence). The ends were cut back, 2 bases at V and 8 bases at J, with 7 bases in the middle.

J is TRBJ1-2 and V is TRBV19; 8 positions match TRBD1. This CDR3 has 15 residues. Germline assignment: CDR1 LNHDA and CDR2 SQIVND (reference sequence). V dropped 3 bases and J dropped 8; count of bases not matched to a gene: 11. The CDR3: CASSMTGAGRGGYTF. The CDR3 region has the DNA TGTGCCAGTAGTATGACAGGGGCCGGTCGTGGAGGCTACACCTTC.

The V gene is TRBV29-1, the J gene TRBJ1-4; 7 nucleotides align to TRBD1. Per the germline V gene, CDR1 is SQVTM and CDR2 is ANQGSEA. V trimming: 7 bases; J trimming: 8 bases; junction bases outside the gene matches: 4. The CDR3 is made up of 11 amino acids. CDR3: CSATGVEKLFF. The CDR3, as DNA: TGCAGCGCTACAGGGGTAGAAAAACTGTTTTTT. The full variable domain, in which reference TRBV29-1 and TRBJ1-4 provide the parts outside the CDR3, is SAVISQKPSRDICQRGTSLTIQCQVDSQVTMMFWYRQQPGQSLTLIATANQGSEATYESGFVIDKFPISRPNLTFSTLTVSNMSPEDSSIYLCSATGVEKLFFGSGTQLSVL.